The clone carrying this T cell receptor beta chain was seen ten or more times. Fresh peripheral blood, roughly 9.8 ml of it, supplied the PBMCs. These data belong to a study of T cells in Graves' hyperthyroidism and ophthalmopathy. CDR1 is SGHTA, CDR2 FQGNSA, per germline. The CDR3 has 17 residues. V shed 5 bases and J 3 bases; nucleotides not matched to a gene: 12. What was amplified from RNA transcripts were TCR beta CDR3 regions. The TCR CDR3 was amplified in a first-round RT-PCR using the HTBI primer set. TCRdb itself ran the multiplex PCR reads through MiXCR, one entry per CDR3 protein. The sample has around 720,000 distinct CDR3 sequences; under 45% are singletons.

The sequence was obtained from a woman in her 40s with Graves' hyperthyroidism. Specimen: blood. The chain is built from TRBV7-2 and TRBJ1-3; TRBD1 aligns across 8 bases. As DNA, the CDR3 is TGTGCCAGCAGCAGACAGGGGTCTTTCGGAGGTGGAAACACCATATATTTT. It translates to CASSRQGSFGGGNTIYF. The full variable domain, its missing parts supplied by reference TRBV7-2 and TRBJ1-3, is GAGVSQSPSNKVTEKGKDVELRCDPISGHTALYWYRQSLGQGLEFLIYFQGNSAPDKSGLPSDRFSAERTGGSVSTLTIQRTQQEDSAVYLCASSRQGSFGGGNTIYFGEGSWLTVV.